A single sample is the source of the 5 T cell receptor beta chains below, sequenced in a study of radiation and T cells in renal cell carcinoma. Time point specified: blood 2 weeks post-SBRT. Treatment specified: 15 Gy SBRT to primary tumor, nephrectomy 4 weeks later. Profiling relied on immunoSEQ multiplex PCR, and the TCRdb table lists in-frame clones only, not all of them. The sample has some 130,000 clones, roughly 77% seen once. The specimen was blood, collected from a patient whose treatment included radiotherapy and nephrectomy. The receptor source for this set is a woman aged 60-70 years with renal cell carcinoma.

The V gene is TRBV7-9, the J gene TRBJ1-1; weak D call: TRBD1 (6 bases). The CDR3 consists of 12 residues. With 4 bases removed from V and 6 bases from J, the gap between germline ends came to 9 bases. In germline, CDR1 is SEHNR, CDR2 FQNEAQ (reference sequence). CDR3 DNA: TGTGCCAGCAGCTCAGGGGAGGCTGAAGCTTTCTTT. This translates into CASSSGEAEAFF. Using reference TRBV7-9 and TRBJ1-1 for the parts outside the CDR3, the full variable domain is DTGVSQNPRHKITKRGQNVTFRCDPISEHNRLYWYRQTLGQGPEFLTYFQNEAQLEKSRLLSDRFSAERPKGSFSTLEIQRTEQGDSAMYLCASSSGEAEAFFGQGTRLTVV.

The gene calls are TRBV4-3 and TRBJ2-3; weak D call: TRBD2 (6 bases). This CDR3 is built from 14 residues. Looked up from germline, CDR1 is LGHNA and CDR2 is YSLEER. V lost 2 bases and J 4 bases, leaving 10 bases between the germline ends. The DNA of the CDR3 is TGCGCCAGCAGCCAATCTAGCGTCTCAGATACGCAGTATTTT. Translation gives CASSQSSVSDTQYF.

This chain links TRBV7-2 with TRBJ2-5; 11 bases are a match to TRBD1. This CDR3 has 16 residues. Trimming removed 4 bases from V and 4 bases from J; junction bases left unmatched: 8. Germline CDR1 is SGHTA and CDR2 is FQGNSA. The CDR3 nucleotides read TGTGCCAGCAGCTACCCTCGGACAGGGGGCGGAGAGACCCAGTACTTC. Protein: CASSYPRTGGGETQYF. Full variable domain (rest looked up from reference TRBV7-2 and TRBJ2-5): GAGVSQSPSNKVTEKGKDVELRCDPISGHTALYWYRQSLGQGLEFLIYFQGNSAPDKSGLPSDRFSAERTGGSVSTLTIQRTQQEDSAVYLCASSYPRTGGGETQYFGPGTRLLVL.

The table lists this clone with a few counts. The chain employs TRBV25-1 and TRBJ1-1; unclear D gene. This CDR3 is built from 12 residues. V gave up 6 bases and J gave up 4 bases, with 9 bases separating them. The germline CDR1 and CDR2 sequences are MGHDK and SYGVNS. CDR3 in DNA: TGTGCCAGCAGCCTCCTCGGCACTGAAGCTTTCTTT. Its protein is CASSLLGTEAFF.

This clone was counted between two and nine times. CDR3 bases: TGTGCCAGCAGCGCGGACCCTCAGAACACTGAAGCTTTCTTT. It encodes CASSADPQNTEAFF. J is TRBJ1-1 and V is TRBV9; D gene ambiguous. Trimming pared 3 bases from V and 1 base from J, leaving 10 bases between. Germline loops: CDR1 SGDLS, CDR2 YYNGEE. This CDR3 comprises 14 residues.